These 17 T cell receptor beta chains were all obtained from the same sample, sequenced in a study of cytomegalovirus exposure and HLA in healthy donors (TCRdb year 2017). Libraries were made using the immunoSEQ multiplex PCR assay. For the multiplex PCR, a mixture combining 60 forward primers for TCR Vbeta segments and 13 reverse primers for TCR Jbeta segments was used. This is the immuneACCESS table as TCRdb keeps it, with only in-frame sequences that have V and J called. A part of the clones is gone; compared with another copy, unresolved V genes explain less than half, and the rest is unexplained. A total of fewer than 200,000 clones appear in this sample, over 60% of them only once. Approximately 3% of the sample lies in the top ten. Sequencing was done on a sample of PBMCs. All receptors derive from a woman in her 30s in good health and CMV-seronegative.

The rearrangement uses TRBV4-1 and TRBJ1-1; tentatively, D is TRBD1 (6 bases). Germline values: CDR1 MGHRA, CDR2 YSYEKL. The CDR3 is made up of 16 amino acids. V shed 0 bases and J shed 0 bases, with 11 bases lying between them. CDR3 in DNA: TGCGCCAGCAGCCAAGATCCCTACAGGGTGAACACTGAAGCTTTCTTT. Translating it yields CASSQDPYRVNTEAFF.

The chain employs TRBV18 and TRBJ2-7; D unclear. The CDR3 consists of 13 residues. Germline V gives CDR1 KGHSH, CDR2 LQKENI. Trimming removed 0 bases at V and 0 bases at J, with 3 bases between. The CDR3 loop is CASSPPSSYEQYF. CDR3 sequence (DNA): TGTGCCAGCTCACCACCGAGCTCCTACGAGCAGTACTTC.

The chain has TRBV19 and TRBJ2-2; 8 bases fit TRBD1. Per the germline V gene, CDR1 is LNHDA and CDR2 is SQIVND (reference sequence). Germline trimming cut 6 bases from V and 5 bases from J; bases unmatched to any gene: 8. This CDR3 comprises 15 residues. The CDR3 loop reads CASSTPQGVTGELFF. In nucleotides, the CDR3 is TGTGCCAGTAGCACCCCACAGGGGGTAACCGGGGAGCTGTTTTTT.

The chain has TRBV10-2 and TRBJ2-7; D is unclear. Per germline, CDR1 WSHSY and CDR2 SAAADI. CDR3 length: 11 residues. V shed 5 bases and J shed 5 bases, with 7 bases lying between them. CDR3 in amino acids: CASSPLHEQYF. For the CDR3, the DNA is TGCGCCAGCAGTCCCCTCCACGAGCAGTACTTC.

The chain recombines TRBV9 with TRBJ2-3; 12 bases fit TRBD1. V shed 3 bases and J 1 base; nucleotides not matched to a gene: 9. The V gene's germline CDR1 is SGDLS and CDR2 YYNGEE. This CDR3 spans 18 amino acids. The CDR3 region has the DNA TGTGCCAGCAGCGAGGGGACAGGGGGCTCCCTCGGCACAGATACGCAGTATTTT. It encodes CASSEGTGGSLGTDTQYF. The entire variable domain, with the rest obtained from reference TRBV9 and TRBJ2-3, is as follows: DSGVTQTPKHLITATGQRVTLRCSPRSGDLSVYWYQQSLDQGLQFLIQYYNGEERAKGNILERFSAQQFPDLHSELNLSSLELGDSALYFCASSEGTGGSLGTDTQYFGPGTRLTVL.

The V call is TRBV14, the J call TRBJ1-2; TRBD1 aligns across 7 bases. The germline V gene encodes CDR1 SGHDN and CDR2 FVKESK. The length of the CDR3 is 15 residues. V shed 4 bases and J 2 bases; nucleotides not matched to a gene: 7. CDR3: CASSLIRGWNYGYTF. The CDR3 coding sequence is TGTGCCAGCAGCCTCATCAGGGGGTGGAACTATGGCTACACCTTC.

This chain links TRBV7-2 with TRBJ2-7; TRBD1 aligns across 8 bases. The CDR3 covers 14 residues. V shed 6 bases and J 6 bases; nucleotides not matched to a gene: 10. In germline, CDR1 is SGHTA, CDR2 FQGNSA. The CDR3 loop reads CASRNSGGRGEQYF. The CDR3 DNA reads TGTGCCAGCAGGAACTCAGGGGGCCGCGGCGAGCAGTACTTC.

This clone was seen a single time. The chain combines TRBV4-2 with TRBJ2-5; 10 bases line up with TRBD2. Germline CDR1 is LGHNA and CDR2 is YNFKEQ. V was clipped by 0 bases and J by 2 bases; unmatched bases: 18. The CDR3 consists of 21 residues. The CDR3 reads CASSQDLAGPLGTSDQETQYF. As DNA, the CDR3 is TGTGCCAGCAGCCAAGATCTGGCGGGACCTCTCGGGACTAGCGATCAAGAGACCCAGTACTTC.

The chain recombines TRBV5-1 with TRBJ1-1; a weak D match, TRBD1 (6 bases). There are 15 residues in the CDR3. The ends were cut back, 3 bases at V and 1 base at J, with 13 bases in the middle. The germline gives CDR1 SGHRS, CDR2 YFSETQ. This chain's CDR3 is CASSSLGGENTEAFF. The CDR3 bases are TGCGCCAGCAGCTCACTAGGGGGGGAGAACACTGAAGCTTTCTTT.

V is TRBV28 and J is TRBJ2-2; the match to TRBD1 covers 8 bases. Germline CDR1 reads MDHEN; CDR2 reads SYDVKM. The CDR3 extends over 14 amino acids. The junction had 3 bases not matched to a gene; V was cut back by 7 bases and J by 2 bases. The CDR3 loop is CASIDRGNTGELFF. CDR3 coding DNA: TGTGCCAGCATCGACAGGGGAAACACCGGGGAGCTGTTTTTT.

The rearrangement links TRBV28 to TRBJ1-4; D remains unclear. The CDR3 length is 15 residues. CDR1 and CDR2 from the germline V gene are MDHEN and SYDVKM. Trimming left V 3 bases short and J 8 bases short, with 16 bases between. In DNA, the CDR3 is TGTGCCAGCAGTTTTTTCCCTTTTGAGGGCGAAAAACTGTTTTTT. This codes for CASSFFPFEGEKLFF.

The gene calls are TRBV28 and TRBJ2-1; TRBD2 aligns across 11 bases. The germline CDR1 and CDR2 sequences are MDHEN and SYDVKM. V lost 5 bases and J lost 10; bases outside the gene matches: 13. The CDR3 runs 16 residues. The CDR3: CASSLLTGTSGLEQFF. CDR3 nucleotide sequence: TGTGCCAGCAGTCTGCTTACCGGGACTAGCGGCCTCGAGCAGTTCTTC. Combining the CDR3 with reference TRBV28 and TRBJ2-1 gives the whole variable domain DVKVTQSSRYLVKRTGEKVFLECVQDMDHENMFWYRQDPGLGLRLIYFSYDVKMKEKGDIPEGYSVSREKKERFSLILESASTNQTSMYLCASSLLTGTSGLEQFFGPGTRLTVL.

This clone came up once. The gene calls are TRBV30 and TRBJ1-4; possible D gene TRBD1, 6 bases. The CDR3 length is 14 residues. V dropped 0 bases and J dropped 10 bases, with 15 bases sitting between them. CDR1 is GTSNPN and CDR2 is SVGIG in the germline V gene (reference sequence). In DNA form, the CDR3 reads TGTGCCTGGAGTGTAAAACAGGGAATAGGAAAACTGTTTTTT. This translates into CAWSVKQGIGKLFF.

The J gene is TRBJ2-3, the V gene TRBV15; TRBD1 matches at 7 bases. Per the germline V gene, CDR1 is LNHNV and CDR2 is YYDKDF (reference sequence). With V trimmed by 4 bases and J by 3 bases, 1 base remained unmatched. The CDR3 has 13 residues. The CDR3 DNA is TGTGCCACCAGCAAACAGGGGACAGATACGCAGTATTTT. It yields the protein CATSKQGTDTQYF. Looking up the rest from reference TRBV15 and TRBJ2-3 gives the full variable domain: DAMVIQNPRYQVTQFGKPVTLSCSQTLNHNVMYWYQQKSSQAPKLLFHYYDKDFNNEADTPDNFQSRRPNTSFCFLDIRSPGLGDTAMYLCATSKQGTDTQYFGPGTRLTVL.

This rearrangement joins TRBV19 to TRBJ1-4; D may be TRBD1 (6 bases). The CDR3 is 15 residues long. CDR1 LNHDA and CDR2 SQIVND come from the germline V gene (reference sequence). V was cut by 9 bases and J by 0 bases, with 14 bases left in between. The CDR3 nucleotides are TGTGCCAGCTCTAGGGGGAGTGCAACTAATGAAAAACTGTTTTTT. It encodes CASSRGSATNEKLFF.

The chain recombines TRBV2 with TRBJ1-1, with D possibly being TRBD1 (6 bases). Trimming removed 6 bases at V and 1 base at J, with 12 bases between. The germline gives CDR1 SNHLY, CDR2 FYNNEI. The CDR3 consists of 14 residues. This CDR3 reads CASSWGQSNTEAFF. The CDR3 bases are TGTGCCAGCAGCTGGGGACAATCGAACACTGAAGCTTTCTTT.

This clone was recorded only once. The chain combines TRBV5-1 with TRBJ2-7; tentative D call: TRBD1 (5 bases). Germline-derived CDR1 and CDR2 are SGHRS and YFSETQ. V dropped 0 bases and J dropped 4 bases, with 8 bases sitting between them. The CDR3 extends over 13 amino acids. CDR3 sequence reads: CASSLEQAYEQYF. In DNA, the CDR3 is TGCGCCAGCAGCTTGGAACAGGCATACGAGCAGTACTTC.